The present T cell receptor beta chain was sequenced within a study of T cells after yellow fever vaccination. As for the study in general: Low-cell-number fractions underwent preparation using SMART-Seq v4 Ultra Low Input.

From the 5' RACE reads, TCRdb called clonotypes with MiXCR, one entry per CDR3 protein. The sample records around 610,000 distinct CDR3 sequences, approximately 12% being singletons. This CDR3 has 16 residues. V lost 7 bases to trimming and J lost 11 bases, with 27 bases between them. Per germline, CDR1 LNHNV and CDR2 YYDKDF (reference sequence). This clonotype was detected ten times or more. The source was PBMCs, collected on the day of the yellow fever booster vaccination. The gene calls are TRBV15 and TRBJ2-1; weak D call: TRBD2 (6 bases). The TCR sequence derives from a man in his thirties or forties who received the YFV17D yellow fever vaccine. The CDR3 spells CATKRELPVGVKKQFF. DNA for the CDR3: TGTGCCACCAAACGGGAGCTGCCGGTGGGCGTCAAGAAGCAGTTCTTC.